This T cell receptor beta chain was sequenced during a study of T cells in localized non-small cell lung cancer. Data came from immunoSEQ multiplex PCR; TCRdb stores just in-frame clones and leaves some out. The sample carries around 54,000 clones, 75% to 90% recorded once. Study-wide results and caveats: Among the tissues sampled, uninvolved adjacent lung had the highest T cell clonality, above tumor. Sequencing was restricted to one tumor region; therefore, heterogeneity remains possible. Appearance in adjacent lung was seen for a median around 60 of the top 100 tumor clones.

The V gene lost 5 bases and the J gene lost 2 bases, with 21 bases spanning the gap. The germline CDR1 and CDR2 sequences are MDHEN and SYDVKM. CDR3 length: 18 amino acids. Regarding this clone: Its antigen remains unknown.

The rearrangement joins TRBV28 to TRBJ1-4; D possibly corresponds to TRBD1 (6 bases). This clonotype was sampled from a male donor aged 60 or over with stage III squamous cell lung carcinoma. The material was peripheral blood, obtained before any cancer treatment. CDR3 region: CASSPRGWGQTTNEKLFF. CDR3 bases: TGTGCCAGCAGTCCAAGAGGATGGGGGCAGACTACTAATGAAAAACTGTTTTTT. Looking up the rest from reference TRBV28 and TRBJ1-4 gives the full variable domain: DVKVTQSSRYLVKRTGEKVFLECVQDMDHENMFWYRQDPGLGLRLIYFSYDVKMKEKGDIPEGYSVSREKKERFSLILESASTNQTSMYLCASSPRGWGQTTNEKLFFGSGTQLSVL.